The 4 T cell receptor beta chains below were found in one sample sequenced in a study of cytomegalovirus exposure and HLA in healthy donors. The PCR ran on 60 Vbeta and 13 Jbeta primers. Sequenced by immunoSEQ multiplex PCR; TCRdb stores in-frame clones only, minus some. The sample consists of approximately 110,000 clones, 75% to 85% of them appearing once. Sequencing was done on a sample of PBMCs. The receptors derive from a man aged 18 to 35 in good health and CMV-seronegative.

This clone was seen a single time. The chain couples TRBV28 to TRBJ1-1; the D gene is possibly TRBD1 (6 bases). CDR1 is MDHEN, CDR2 SYDVKM, per germline. Trimming took off 8 bases at V and 10 bases at J, with 14 bases between the two ends. The CDR3 spans 11 residues. The CDR3 DNA reads TGTGCCAGCGGACGGTACAGGGTAGCTTTCTTT. Its protein is CASGRYRVAFF.

There are a few counts of this clone. This chain links TRBV5-6 with TRBJ2-2; TRBD2 is a possible D gene (5 bases). The ends were cut back, 4 bases at V and 6 bases at J, with 7 bases in the middle. The CDR3 contains 12 residues. CDR1 and CDR2 from the germline V gene are SGHDT and YYEEEE. The CDR3 nucleotides read TGTGCCAGCAGCCCCGGGGCCGGGGAGCTGTTTTTT. It translates to CASSPGAGELFF.

This chain joins TRBV6-1 and TRBJ1-1; possibly TRBD1 for D (5 bases). Germline V gene lookup returns CDR1 MNHNS and CDR2 SASEGT. Trimming shortened V by 3 bases and J by 10 bases, and 9 bases separated the two germline ends. The CDR3 extends over 11 amino acids. CDR3 protein: CASSDWGVAFF. CDR3 bases: TGTGCCAGCAGTGACTGGGGGGTAGCTTTCTTT.

V and J are TRBV6-5 and TRBJ2-5; a weak D match, TRBD1 (6 bases). V dropped 2 bases and J dropped 2 bases, with 9 bases sitting between them. CDR1 and CDR2 from the germline V gene are MNHEY and SVGAGI. The CDR3 runs 14 residues. Written as DNA, the CDR3 is TGTGCCAGCAGTTACCCGACAGGTCAAGAGACCCAGTACTTC. Translated: CASSYPTGQETQYF.